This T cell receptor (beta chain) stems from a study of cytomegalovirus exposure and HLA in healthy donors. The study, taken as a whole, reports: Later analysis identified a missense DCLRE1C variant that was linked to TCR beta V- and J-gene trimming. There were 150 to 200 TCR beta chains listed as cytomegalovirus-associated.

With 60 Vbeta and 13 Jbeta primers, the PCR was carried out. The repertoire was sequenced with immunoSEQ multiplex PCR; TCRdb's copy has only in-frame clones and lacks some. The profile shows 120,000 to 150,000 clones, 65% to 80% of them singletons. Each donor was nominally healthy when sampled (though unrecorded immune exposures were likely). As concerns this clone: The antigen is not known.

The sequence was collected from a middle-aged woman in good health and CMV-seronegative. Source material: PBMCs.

DNA of the CDR3: TGTGCCAGCGGGGAGGCAGGGGGCAATGGCTACACCTTC. Translation: CASGEAGGNGYTF. The chain uses TRBV2 and TRBJ1-2, with TRBD1 matching over 8 bases. J was trimmed by 6 bases and V by 8 bases; bases with no gene match: 8. Germline CDR1 reads SNHLY; CDR2 reads FYNNEI. The CDR3 is 13 residues long.